Shown below are 17 T cell receptor beta chains from a single sample sequenced in a study of cytomegalovirus exposure and HLA in healthy donors (dated by TCRdb to the late 2010s). The method behind the library was the immunoSEQ multiplex PCR assay. The multiplex PCR relied on a mix of 60 forward primers for TCR Vbeta segments and 13 reverse primers for TCR Jbeta segments. What TCRdb holds here is the immuneACCESS table cut down to in-frame rearrangements. Part of the clones is not present; checked against another copy, under half of the missing clones reflect an unresolved V gene, and the others are unexplained. The sample records 190,000 or so clones, under 85% of which are singletons. The ten largest make up 1.5% to 2% of the sample. Specimen: PBMCs. The origin of the receptors is a man aged 45 to 65 in good health and CMV-seronegative.

This clone was seen many times. This rearrangement joins TRBV7-9 to TRBJ2-2; 14 bases are shared with TRBD2. CDR1 SEHNR and CDR2 FQNEAQ come from the germline V gene (reference sequence). V lost 5 bases to trimming and J lost 5 bases; unmatched junction nucleotides: 10. This CDR3 is 18 amino acids long. CDR3 coding DNA: TGTGCCAGCAGCCCTAGACTAGCGGGAGGGCCAGGGACCGGGGAGCTGTTTTTT. It codes for CASSPRLAGGPGTGELFF.

The chain couples TRBV5-1 to TRBJ1-1; TRBD1 matches at 7 bases. Germline V gene data show CDR1 as SGHRS and CDR2 as YFSETQ. With 4 bases clipped from V and 1 base from J, the junction kept 13 bases outside the gene matches. The CDR3 has 17 residues. CDR3 protein: CASSHQTGRSANTEAFF. The CDR3, as DNA: TGCGCCAGCAGCCACCAGACAGGGAGGTCGGCGAACACTGAAGCTTTCTTT.

This chain connects TRBV6-1 to TRBJ2-1, with 12 nucleotides matching TRBD1. Trimming at V came to 4 bases and at J to 8 bases, leaving 6 bases not matched to a gene. This CDR3 spans 15 amino acids. Germline V gives CDR1 MNHNS, CDR2 SASEGT. The DNA of the CDR3 is TGTGCCAGCAGTGGGGGGACAGGGGGCTTCTATGAGCAGTTCTTC. It translates to CASSGGTGGFYEQFF.

The V call is TRBV6-6, the J call TRBJ2-5; 7 nucleotides match TRBD2. Germline CDR1 reads MNHNY; CDR2 reads SVGAGI (reference sequence). Trimming cost V 7 bases and J 5 bases; bases outside gene matches: 13. The CDR3 is made up of 15 amino acids. CDR3 amino acids: CASIGEGVAGETQYF. Here the CDR3 DNA reads TGTGCCAGCATAGGGGAGGGAGTGGCAGGGGAGACCCAGTACTTC.

The V and J genes are TRBV28 and TRBJ2-7; 11 bases match TRBD2. The V segment lost 1 base and the J segment 0 bases; nucleotides outside the gene matches: 5. The CDR3 is made up of 17 amino acids. Germline assignment: CDR1 MDHEN and CDR2 SYDVKM. The CDR3 DNA sequence: TGTGCCAGCAGTTTATTAGCGGGGGGGAGAAGCTCCTACGAGCAGTACTTC. Its translation: CASSLLAGGRSSYEQYF.

The rearrangement links TRBV6-1 to TRBJ2-1; TRBD2 matches 7 bases. The CDR3 consists of 16 residues. The V gene end was trimmed by 0 bases and the J gene end by 7 bases; junction bases not matched to a gene: 9. Germline V gene sequence: CDR1 MNHNS, CDR2 SASEGT. CDR3 sequence reads: CASSEALSLAANEQFF. CDR3 DNA: TGTGCCAGCAGTGAAGCGCTATCTCTAGCGGCAAATGAGCAGTTCTTC.

This chain joins TRBV5-6 and TRBJ1-2; 9 bases align to TRBD1. The trim removed 1 base at V and 3 bases at J, leaving 13 bases unmatched. This CDR3 is 18 amino acids long. From germline, CDR1 is SGHDT and CDR2 YYEEEE. CDR3 amino acids: CASSLLGAGTGIDYGYTF. CDR3 DNA sequence: TGTGCCAGCAGCTTGTTGGGTGCCGGGACAGGGATCGACTATGGCTACACCTTC.

J is TRBJ2-5 and V is TRBV6-5; D possibly corresponds to TRBD2 (7 bases). CDR3 length equals 14 residues. Germline assignment: CDR1 MNHEY and CDR2 SVGAGI. The ends were cut back, 2 bases at V and 1 base at J, with 8 bases in the middle. The CDR3 DNA reads TGTGCCAGCAGTTACGGGGGGGCCCAAGAGACCCAGTACTTC. Translated: CASSYGGAQETQYF.

The V call is TRBV19, the J call TRBJ1-5; D may be TRBD1 (5 bases). The V gene lost 4 bases and the J gene lost 0 bases, with 19 bases spanning the gap. Germline CDR1 reads LNHDA; CDR2 reads SQIVND (reference sequence). The CDR3 is 18 amino acids. The CDR3 DNA is TGTGCCAGTAGTAATCCCAAGGCCCAGGGATATAGCAATCAGCCCCAGCATTTT. Encoded protein: CASSNPKAQGYSNQPQHF.

This chain uses TRBV6-1 with TRBJ1-2; 7 nucleotides match TRBD1. The CDR3 is made up of 13 amino acids. V lost 3 bases, J lost 7 bases, and 5 bases stayed unmatched. CDR1 is MNHNS and CDR2 is SASEGT in the germline V gene. DNA of the CDR3: TGTGCCAGCAGTGAGGAGAACAGGGGTGGCTACACCTTC. Its translation: CASSEENRGGYTF.

This clone was found a few times. The chain employs TRBV5-1 and TRBJ2-1, with 7 positions matching TRBD2. The V segment lost 0 bases and the J segment 8 bases; nucleotides outside the gene matches: 11. The CDR3 length is 16 residues. Germline V gene data show CDR1 as SGHRS and CDR2 as YFSETQ. CDR3 sequence (DNA): TGCGCCAGCAGCTTGGCCTTCCAGGGAGGGCTAGATGAGCAGTTCTTC. It yields the protein CASSLAFQGGLDEQFF.

The chain employs TRBV9 and TRBJ1-5; D is perhaps TRBD1 (5 bases). Germline CDR1 and CDR2: SGDLS and YYNGEE. Between the trimmed V and J ends, which lost 2 bases and 4 bases, there was a span of 10 bases. The CDR3 runs to 14 residues. The CDR3 DNA sequence: TGTGCCAGCAGCGTTGGGGCGTCGAATCAGCCCCAGCATTTT. Residues: CASSVGASNQPQHF.

The DNA of the CDR3 is TGCGCCAGCAGCCAAGATTGGCAGGGGGCTCCTAACTATGGCTACACCTTC. Protein product: CASSQDWQGAPNYGYTF. This sequence joins TRBV4-3 and TRBJ1-2, with 8 bases aligning to TRBD1. CDR3 length: 17 residues. The germline V gene has CDR1 LGHNA and CDR2 YSLEER. Losses at the gene ends were 0 bases for V and 0 bases for J; bases not matched to a gene: 6.

In this sample, this clone turned up a few times. The chain employs TRBV5-6 and TRBJ1-2; D unclear. This CDR3 contains 11 residues. Trimming removed 1 base at V and 7 bases at J, with 5 bases between. Germline CDR1 and CDR2: SGHDT and YYEEEE. CDR3 sequence: CASSLLAGYTF. The CDR3 region has the DNA TGTGCCAGCAGCTTGTTGGCTGGCTACACCTTC.

The J gene is TRBJ2-2, the V gene TRBV11-3, with TRBD1 matching over 7 bases. Trimming took 0 bases from V and 0 from J; bases not matched to a gene: 7. CDR1 and CDR2 (germline): SGHNT, YENEEA. The CDR3 runs to 18 residues. DNA for the CDR3: TGTGCCAGCAGCTTAGATCCGGGCCAGGGGGCGAACACCGGGGAGCTGTTTTTT. As protein: CASSLDPGQGANTGELFF. The whole variable domain, filled in from reference TRBV11-3 and TRBJ2-2, reads EAGVVQSPRYKIIEKKQPVAFWCNPISGHNTLYWYLQNLGQGPELLIRYENEEAVDDSQLPKDRFSAERLKGVDSTLKIQPAELGDSAVYLCASSLDPGQGANTGELFFGEGSRLTVL.

The chain joins TRBV28 to TRBJ1-2, with D possibly being TRBD1 (6 bases). Germline CDR1 is MDHEN and CDR2 is SYDVKM. The CDR3 covers 14 residues. Trimming left V 3 bases short and J 2 bases short, with 10 bases between. CDR3 protein: CASSFLQGNYGYTF. The CDR3 coding sequence is TGTGCCAGCAGTTTCCTGCAGGGGAACTATGGCTACACCTTC.

This clone appeared a few times. The chain couples TRBV21-1 to TRBJ2-7; the table gives TRBD2 as D, unverified against the DNA. TRBV21-1 is annotated as a pseudogene. The CDR3 runs 14 residues. CDR3 loop: CASSKGLSSYEQYF. In DNA, the CDR3 is TGTGCCAGCAGCAAAGGACTTAGCTCCTACGAGCAGTACTTC.